These 6 T cell receptor beta chains originate from one sample sequenced in a study of lung T cells in sarcoidosis with Löfgren's syndrome. TCRdb processed the reads anew with MiXCR; each CDR3 protein has one entry. The sample includes about 19,000 distinct CDR3 sequences, roughly a fifth of them seen just once. The sample comprised CD4+ T cells from bronchoalveolar lavage. Every receptor here comes from a human donor with sarcoidosis (Löfgren's syndrome or another form), or a control subject (not recorded which).

This clonotype was found many times. The chain links TRBV4-3 to TRBJ2-6; D is uncertain. The V end was cut by 2 bases, the J end by 2 bases, with 1 base between. Germline CDR1 is LGHNA and CDR2 is YSLEER. The CDR3 is 13 amino acids. CDR3 loop: CASSQTGANVLTF. DNA of the CDR3: TGCGCCAGCAGCCAAACTGGGGCCAACGTCCTGACTTTC.

This clonotype was counted many times. The gene calls are TRBV28 and TRBJ2-7, with 7 bases fitting TRBD1. The CDR3 runs 16 residues. Unmatched junction bases numbered 10, after V lost 5 bases and J lost 0 bases. From germline, CDR1 is MDHEN and CDR2 SYDVKM. The CDR3 coding sequence is TGTGCCAGCAGTCGAAGTATAGGGACAGACTCCTACGAGCAGTACTTC. It specifies CASSRSIGTDSYEQYF.

This clonotype was recorded many times. The chain combines TRBV11-2 with TRBJ2-3, with a weak D call TRBD2 (6 bases). Trimming cost V 7 bases and J 3 bases, with 23 bases left between them. This CDR3 has 17 amino acids. Germline V gene lookup returns CDR1 SGHAT and CDR2 FQNNGV. CDR3 sequence: CASIPIGGDFWTDTQYF. Written as DNA, the CDR3 is TGTGCCAGCATCCCCATAGGAGGGGATTTTTGGACAGATACGCAGTATTTT.

The chain combines TRBV2 with TRBJ1-3; possibly TRBD1 for D (5 bases). Looked up from germline, CDR1 is SNHLY and CDR2 is FYNNEI. There are 14 residues in the CDR3. Trimming removed 6 bases from V and 4 bases from J, with 13 bases in between. CDR3: CASRGRGSGNTIYF. The CDR3 DNA reads as TGTGCCAGCAGGGGACGGGGGTCCGGAAACACCATATATTTT. Full variable domain (rest looked up from reference TRBV2 and TRBJ1-3): EPEVTQTPSHQVTQMGQEVILRCVPISNHLYFYWYRQILGQKVEFLVSFYNNEISEKSEIFDDQFSVERPDGSNFTLKIRSTKLEDSAMYFCASRGRGSGNTIYFGEGSWLTVV.

About this clonotype: One base away lies a much larger clone, so this may be a sequencing read error. The rearrangement joins TRBV20-1 to TRBJ2-7, with D maybe TRBD2 (6 bases). Germline-derived CDR1 and CDR2 are DFQATT and SNEGSKA (reference sequence). The CDR3 is 14 amino acids. V was shortened by 0 bases and J by 3 bases, with 12 bases between the two germline ends. The CDR3 coding sequence is TGCAGTGCTAGAGATAACGGGGGAGACTACGAGCAGTACTTC. Amino acid sequence: CSARDNGGDYEQYF.

This clonotype was seen repeatedly, ten times or more. The J gene is TRBJ2-7, the V gene TRBV10-3; 8 bases are a match to TRBD2. Germline CDR1 and CDR2: ENHRY and SYGVKD. The CDR3 is 14 residues long. J lost 6 bases, V lost 6 bases, and 10 bases had no gene match. The CDR3 spells CAIRTLAGPGEQYF. CDR3 nucleotides: TGTGCCATCAGAACATTAGCGGGACCTGGCGAGCAGTACTTC.